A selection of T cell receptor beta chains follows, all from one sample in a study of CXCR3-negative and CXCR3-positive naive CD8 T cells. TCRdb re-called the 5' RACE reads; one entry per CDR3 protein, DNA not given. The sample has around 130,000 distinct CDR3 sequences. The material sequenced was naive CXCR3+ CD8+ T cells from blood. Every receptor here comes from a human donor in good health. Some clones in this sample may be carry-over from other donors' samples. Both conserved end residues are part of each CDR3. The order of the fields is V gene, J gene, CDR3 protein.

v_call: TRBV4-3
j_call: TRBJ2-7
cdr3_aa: CASSQGRVISYEQYF

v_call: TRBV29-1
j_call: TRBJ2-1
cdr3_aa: CSVVGALSYNEQFF

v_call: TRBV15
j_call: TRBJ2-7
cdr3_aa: CATSRDMQNPYEQYF

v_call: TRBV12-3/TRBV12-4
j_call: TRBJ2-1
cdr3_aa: CASSPSKYEQFF

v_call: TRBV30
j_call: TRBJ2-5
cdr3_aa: CAWSDVYLTSGGETQYF

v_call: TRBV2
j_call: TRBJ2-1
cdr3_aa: CASSPLAASYNEQFF

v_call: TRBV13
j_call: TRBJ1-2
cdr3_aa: CASSPSRENYGYTF

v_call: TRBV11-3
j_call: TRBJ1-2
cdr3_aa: CASSLARTGAGYTF

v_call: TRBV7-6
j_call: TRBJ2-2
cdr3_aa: CASSLGVGGTATGELFF

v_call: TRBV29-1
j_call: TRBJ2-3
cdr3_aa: CSVESLAGVMGTDTQYF

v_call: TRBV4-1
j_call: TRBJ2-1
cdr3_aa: CASSQSTTSYNEQFF

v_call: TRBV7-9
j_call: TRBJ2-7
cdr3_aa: CASSLAPRDSYEQYF

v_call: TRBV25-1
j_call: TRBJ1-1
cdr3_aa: CASSRGRGTEAFF

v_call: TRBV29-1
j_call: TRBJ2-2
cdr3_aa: CSVERVGELFF

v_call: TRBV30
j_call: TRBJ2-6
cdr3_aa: CAWRTDSGQGFSGANVLTF

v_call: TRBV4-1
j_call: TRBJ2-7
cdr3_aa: CASSQTLTYEQYF

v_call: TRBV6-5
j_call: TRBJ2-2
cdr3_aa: CASSRRTGSSNTGELFF

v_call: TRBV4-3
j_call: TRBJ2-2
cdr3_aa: CASSQDKGAPNTGELFF

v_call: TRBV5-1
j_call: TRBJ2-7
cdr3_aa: CASSLRDLSYEQYF

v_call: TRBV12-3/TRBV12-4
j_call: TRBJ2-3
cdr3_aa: CASSLYIFGGADTQYF

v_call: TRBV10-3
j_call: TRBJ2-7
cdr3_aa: CAISELDRPYEQYF

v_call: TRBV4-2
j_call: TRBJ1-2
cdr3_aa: CASSQDVTYSNYGYTF

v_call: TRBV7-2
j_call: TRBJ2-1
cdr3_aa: CASSLVGGSNEQFF

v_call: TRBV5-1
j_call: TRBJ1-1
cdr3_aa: CASSLVDRGNTEAFF

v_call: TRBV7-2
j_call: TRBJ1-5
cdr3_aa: CASSQTGQPQHF

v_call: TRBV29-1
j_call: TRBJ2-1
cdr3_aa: CSVSAGNEQFF

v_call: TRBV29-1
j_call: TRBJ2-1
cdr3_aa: CSVSGGMDDSYNEQFF

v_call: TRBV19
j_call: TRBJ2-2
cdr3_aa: CASMIGGGGELFF

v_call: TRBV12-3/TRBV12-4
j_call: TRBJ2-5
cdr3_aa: CASSLRGETQYF

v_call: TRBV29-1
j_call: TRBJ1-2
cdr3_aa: CSVAQTNYGYTF

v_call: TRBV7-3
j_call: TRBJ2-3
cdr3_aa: CASSIATGLTDTQYF

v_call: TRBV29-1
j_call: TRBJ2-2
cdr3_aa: CSVRGPGELFF

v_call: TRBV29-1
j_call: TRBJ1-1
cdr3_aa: CSATGVDTEAFF

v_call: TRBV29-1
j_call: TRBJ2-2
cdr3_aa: CSGGWTYIGELFF

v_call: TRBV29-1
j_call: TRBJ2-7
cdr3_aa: CSVYDTYEQYF

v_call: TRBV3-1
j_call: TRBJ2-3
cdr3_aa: CASSPGPDTDTQYF

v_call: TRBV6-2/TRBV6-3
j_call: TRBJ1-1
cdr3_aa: CASSDRRVTYYTEAFF

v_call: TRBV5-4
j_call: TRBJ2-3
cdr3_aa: CASSFSSGTTDTQYF

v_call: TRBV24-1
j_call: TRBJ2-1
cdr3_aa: CATSASGSYNEQFF

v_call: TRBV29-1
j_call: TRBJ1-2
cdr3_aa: CSVVGGLGYTF

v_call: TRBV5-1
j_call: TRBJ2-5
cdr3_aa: CASSFVSFQETQYF

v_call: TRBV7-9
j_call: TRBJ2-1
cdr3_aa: CASSYQDNSYNEQFF

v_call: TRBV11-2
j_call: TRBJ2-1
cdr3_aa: CASTGGLAGGYNEQFF

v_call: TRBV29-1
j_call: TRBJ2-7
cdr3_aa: CSVEDPASGRANEQYF

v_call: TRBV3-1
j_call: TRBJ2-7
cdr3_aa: CASSQDASEQYF

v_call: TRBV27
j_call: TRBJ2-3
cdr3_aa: CASRPELLSDTQYF

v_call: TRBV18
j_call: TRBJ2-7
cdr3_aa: CASSERQGEYEQYF

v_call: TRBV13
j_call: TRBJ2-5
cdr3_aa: CASSRGDRGFDQETQYF

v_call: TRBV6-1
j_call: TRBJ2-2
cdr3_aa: CASSDSGDTGELFF

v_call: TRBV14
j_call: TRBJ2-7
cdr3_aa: CASSQDLLPYEQYF

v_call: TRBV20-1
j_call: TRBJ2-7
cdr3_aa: CSAREGLTYEQYF

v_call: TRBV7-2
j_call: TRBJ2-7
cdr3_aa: CASRISGGVYEQYF

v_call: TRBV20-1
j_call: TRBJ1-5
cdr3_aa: CSATAGTGGSQPQHF